Shown below are 3 T cell receptor beta chains from a single sample sequenced in a study of T cells in Graves' hyperthyroidism and ophthalmopathy (dated 2019 in TCRdb). Libraries were made using multiplex PCR. Sequencing was carried out with an Illumina HiSeq 2000. The TCR beta CDR3 regions were amplified from RNA transcripts. A first-round RT-PCR of the TCR CDR3 used the HTBI primer set with the Qiagen OneStep RT-PCR kit. The public reads were reanalyzed by TCRdb: fastp trimming at Q25, MiXCR alignment, in-frame beta chains only. Rows are combined by CDR3 protein, so each entry shows the most common genes and DNA. This sample gives 400,000 to 500,000 distinct CDR3 sequences in total; under 15% of them show up just once. About 12% of the sample lies in the top ten. The source material was blood. The receptors were gathered from a man between 18 and 29 years old with Graves' ophthalmopathy.

This clonotype showed up just a few times. This clone may be a read error of a much larger clone one base away. The V and J genes are TRBV5-4 and TRBJ1-2; weak D call: TRBD1 (6 bases). The CDR3 extends over 13 amino acids. With 1 base removed from V and 7 bases from J, the gap between germline ends came to 11 bases. Germline CDR1 and CDR2: SGHNT and YYREEE (reference sequence). The CDR3 protein is CASSLMGGGGYTF. The CDR3 nucleotides read TGTGCCAGCAGCTTGATGGGGGGCGGTGGCTACACCTTC. Complete variable domain (other parts from reference TRBV5-4 and TRBJ1-2): ETGVTQSPTHLIKTRGQQVTLRCSSQSGHNTVSWYQQALGQGPQFIFQYYREEENGRGNFPPRFSGLQFPNYSSELNVNALELDDSALYLCASSLMGGGGYTFGSGTRLTVV.

This clonotype appeared a few times. The genes are TRBV4-1 and TRBJ2-1; 8 bases map to TRBD2. This CDR3 has 14 amino acids. Germline values: CDR1 MGHRA, CDR2 YSYEKL. V was clipped by 2 bases and J by 7 bases; unmatched bases: 4. The CDR3 region is CASSQRREGNEQFF. The CDR3 DNA is TGCGCCAGCAGCCAAAGACGGGAGGGGAATGAGCAGTTCTTC.

This clonotype was picked up many times. The chain couples TRBV7-2 to TRBJ1-1, with D perhaps TRBD1 (5 bases). This CDR3 region has 15 residues. Trimming took 5 bases from V and 4 from J, leaving 17 bases between them. The germline V gene has CDR1 SGHTA and CDR2 FQGNSA. The CDR3 here is CASSVSQGFGTEAFF. For the CDR3, the DNA is TGTGCCAGCAGCGTAAGTCAGGGCTTCGGCACTGAAGCTTTCTTT.